A single sample is the source of the 17 T cell receptor beta chains below, sequenced in a study of shared T cell receptors in the human thymus listed by TCRdb under 2021. Library preparation used the immunoSEQ multiplex PCR assay. TCRdb provides this immuneACCESS table in a form limited to in-frame rearrangements. Some clones are lacking; in checked studies, under half of them reflect an unresolved V gene, and why the rest are absent is not known. Within this sample are about 380,000 clones, with more than 85% of them counted one time only. Roughly 0.02% of the sample comes from the top ten. The specimen was thymocytes. The source is a human donor.

The J gene is TRBJ2-1, the V gene TRBV5-1; 7 bases align to TRBD2. CDR1 and CDR2 (germline): SGHRS, YFSETQ. V lost 6 bases, J lost 5 bases, and 5 bases stayed unmatched. This CDR3 is built from 13 residues. The CDR3 reads CASKLAANNEQFF. CDR3 DNA: TGCGCCAGCAAGCTAGCGGCAAACAATGAGCAGTTCTTC. The whole variable domain, filled in from reference TRBV5-1 and TRBJ2-1, reads KAGVTQTPRYLIKTRGQQVTLSCSPISGHRSVSWYQQTPGQGLQFLFEYFSETQRNKGNFPGRFSGRQFSNSRSEMNVSTLELGDSALYLCASKLAANNEQFFGPGTRLTVL.

The CDR3 DNA is TGTGCCAGCAGAGCAGGGTTTTTAGTAGGGAATCAGCCCCAGCATTTT. Protein product: CASRAGFLVGNQPQHF. This rearrangement joins TRBV6-4 to TRBJ1-5; possibly TRBD1 for D (5 bases). The length of the CDR3 is 16 residues. Looked up from germline, CDR1 is MRHNA and CDR2 is SNTAGT. V was trimmed by 6 bases and J by 4 bases, leaving 19 bases between them.

The chain joins TRBV7-9 to TRBJ1-5, with TRBD1 identical over 7 bases. CDR1 is SEHNR and CDR2 is FQNEAQ in the germline V gene (reference sequence). V shed 5 bases, J shed 4 bases, and the junction held 11 bases outside the gene matches. The CDR3 contains 16 residues. CDR3 protein: CASSPNPGTENQPQHF. The CDR3 nucleotides are TGTGCCAGCAGCCCCAATCCCGGGACAGAAAATCAGCCCCAGCATTTT.

V is TRBV19 and J is TRBJ1-1; perhaps TRBD1 as D (6 bases). Germline lookup yields CDR1 LNHDA and CDR2 SQIVND (reference sequence). This CDR3 is built from 15 residues. Trimming removed 5 bases at V and 1 base at J, with 14 bases between. This chain's CDR3 is CASSPPGHKNTEAFF. CDR3 nucleotide sequence: TGTGCCAGTAGTCCTCCGGGACATAAGAACACTGAAGCTTTCTTT.

The rearrangement links TRBV6-1 to TRBJ2-1, with 11 bases matching TRBD2. CDR1 and CDR2 (germline): MNHNS, SASEGT. The CDR3 loop spans 16 amino acids. V lost 1 base to trimming and J lost 5 bases; unmatched junction nucleotides: 4. The CDR3 bases are TGTGCCAGCAGTGAAGGTTCTAGCGGGGGGCACAATGAGCAGTTCTTC. Protein: CASSEGSSGGHNEQFF.

V is TRBV6-5 and J is TRBJ2-7; 10 bases are shared with TRBD1. Looked up from germline, CDR1 is MNHEY and CDR2 is SVGAGI. The V gene end was trimmed by 5 bases and the J gene end by 4 bases; junction bases not matched to a gene: 5. This CDR3 has 14 amino acids. The CDR3 sequence: CASSTGQGGYEQYF. CDR3 coding DNA: TGTGCCAGCAGTACTGGACAGGGGGGATACGAGCAGTACTTC.

This sequence joins TRBV11-3 and TRBJ2-2, with D tentatively TRBD1 (7 bases). Looked up from germline, CDR1 is SGHNT and CDR2 is YENEEA. This CDR3 has 14 residues. Trimming cost V 5 bases and J 3 bases, with 10 bases left between them. DNA for the CDR3: TGTGCCAGCAGCCCCAGGGGGGACACCGGGGAGCTGTTTTTT. Protein sequence: CASSPRGDTGELFF.

This clone appeared a single time. The chain recombines TRBV5-4 with TRBJ1-1, with D perhaps TRBD1 (5 bases). There are 16 residues in the CDR3. Germline CDR1 reads SGHNT; CDR2 reads YYREEE (reference sequence). Trimming left V 0 bases short and J 3 bases short, with 15 bases between. CDR3 in DNA: TGTGCCAGCAGCTTGGAGCCGGGGTCCAGGGACACTGAAGCTTTCTTT. Translated: CASSLEPGSRDTEAFF.

This chain links TRBV4-2 with TRBJ2-1; the D gene is possibly TRBD1 (5 bases). Germline CDR1 LGHNA, CDR2 YNFKEQ. This CDR3 is built from 15 residues. The V and J ends lost 4 bases and 7 bases respectively, with 17 bases between them. CDR3 nucleotide sequence: TGTGCCAGCAGCCGATCGTCAGTGGGGCTGAATGAGCAGTTCTTC. It codes for CASSRSSVGLNEQFF.

The rearrangement uses TRBV6-4 and TRBJ2-1, with 16 bases aligning to TRBD2. The CDR3 extends over 17 amino acids. Germline-derived CDR1 and CDR2 are MRHNA and SNTAGT. V gave up 6 bases and J gave up 7 bases; unmatched junction bases: 9. CDR3 amino acids: CASRAGLAGGPRNEQFF. The CDR3 bases are TGTGCCAGCAGGGCGGGACTAGCGGGAGGGCCTCGGAATGAGCAGTTCTTC.

The chain joins TRBV9 to TRBJ2-3; a possible D gene is TRBD2 (6 bases). CDR3 length: 17 residues. Germline V gene lookup returns CDR1 SGDLS and CDR2 YYNGEE. Trimming pared 0 bases from V and 1 base from J, leaving 15 bases between. This CDR3 reads CASSVATGDFGTDTQYF. Here the CDR3 DNA reads TGTGCCAGCAGCGTAGCCACCGGGGACTTCGGCACAGATACGCAGTATTTT.

DNA of the CDR3: TGCGCCAGCAGCGTCTGGGGAGGGTTGACCGGGACTAGCGACAATGAGCAGTTCTTC. Protein product: CASSVWGGLTGTSDNEQFF. The rearrangement joins TRBV5-1 to TRBJ2-1, with TRBD2 matching 10 bases. This CDR3 is built from 19 residues. Germline V lookup: CDR1 SGHRS, CDR2 YFSETQ. V trimming: 4 bases; J trimming: 5 bases; junction bases outside the gene matches: 18.

J is TRBJ2-7 and V is TRBV5-1; the D gene is possibly TRBD2 (6 bases). The V end lost 4 bases, the J end lost 3 bases, and 20 bases lay between the germline ends. In germline, CDR1 is SGHRS, CDR2 YFSETQ. This CDR3 spans 16 amino acids. The DNA of the CDR3 is TGCGCCAGCAGCCTCCGGGGCGGAGGGGAGCTCTACGAGCAGTACTTC. Its translation: CASSLRGGGELYEQYF.

The chain uses TRBV11-2 and TRBJ2-5; 7 bases line up with TRBD2. The CDR3 spans 14 residues. Germline V gene sequence: CDR1 SGHAT, CDR2 FQNNGV. The V segment lost 5 bases and the J segment 3 bases; nucleotides outside the gene matches: 6. CDR3 DNA: TGTGCCAGCAGCACCGGGACTATTGAAGAGACCCAGTACTTC. Amino acids: CASSTGTIEETQYF.

V and J are TRBV23-1 and TRBJ2-7; possibly TRBD1 or TRBD2 for D (5 bases each). TRBV23-1 is an ORF for which the function is uncertain. The CDR3 sequence is 17 residues long. Trimming removed 0 bases from V and 2 bases from J, with 17 bases in between. CDR3 loop: CASSQSGTDGWPYEQYF. In DNA form, the CDR3 reads TGCGCCAGCAGTCAATCTGGGACCGACGGTTGGCCCTACGAGCAGTACTTC.

The CDR3 loop is CATGDRGNYGYTF. The CDR3 bases are TGTGCCACCGGGGACAGGGGAAACTATGGCTACACCTTC. The rearrangement joins TRBV19 to TRBJ1-2; 10 bases line up with TRBD1. CDR1 and CDR2 from the germline V gene are LNHDA and SQIVND (reference sequence). CDR3 size: 13 residues. After removal of 10 bases from V and 2 bases from J, the junction contained 4 bases not matched to a gene. Full variable domain (rest looked up from reference TRBV19 and TRBJ1-2): DGGITQSPKYLFRKEGQNVTLSCEQNLNHDAMYWYRQDPGQGLRLIYYSQIVNDFQKGDIAEGYSVSREKKESFPLTVTSAQKNPTAFYLCATGDRGNYGYTFGSGTRLTVV.

This rearrangement joins TRBV7-2 to TRBJ2-7; 10 nucleotides agree with TRBD2. CDR1 SGHTA and CDR2 FQGNSA come from the germline V gene. This CDR3 spans 16 amino acids. Unmatched junction bases numbered 8, after V lost 5 bases and J lost 1 base. This chain's CDR3 is CASSPPGLAQSYEQYF. CDR3 sequence (DNA): TGTGCCAGCAGCCCGCCGGGACTAGCGCAATCCTACGAGCAGTACTTC.